The 21 T cell receptor beta chains listed next were all sequenced from one sample in a study of CD8+ T cells in alopecia areata. It was cDNA, reverse transcribed from extracted RNA, that served as the sequencing template. Clones were read by immunoSEQ multiplex PCR, and TCRdb kept only the in-frame ones, dropping some. The repertoire consists of fewer than 250,000 clones, with roughly two fifths occurring once and the leading ten covering roughly 0.45%. Treatment: oral pan-JAK inhibitor, 5-10 mg twice daily. The sequencing used CD4+ T cells sorted from blood, collected between weeks 30 and 35, from a patient treated with tofacitinib. The receptors shown here come from a human donor with alopecia areata.

This clone was seen a handful of times. The V call is TRBV10-1, the J call TRBJ2-3, with TRBD2 as a possible D gene (6 bases). The CDR3 consists of 13 residues. Germline lookup yields CDR1 WNHNN and CDR2 SYGVQD (reference sequence). V was trimmed by 4 bases and J by 6 bases, leaving 11 bases between them. CDR3 protein: CASSVTRMDTQYF. For the CDR3, the DNA is TGCGCCAGCAGTGTGACTAGGATGGATACGCAGTATTTT.

The chain is built from TRBV29-1 and TRBJ2-7; D assignment may be TRBD1 or TRBD2 (5 bases each). CDR3 length: 15 amino acids. Germline-derived CDR1 and CDR2 are SQVTM and ANQGSEA. The V end lost 1 base, the J end lost 3 bases, and 16 bases lay between the germline ends. For the CDR3, the DNA is TGCAGCGTTGAAGGGGAGCAGGGTCTCCTCTACGAGCAGTACTTC. Amino acid sequence: CSVEGEQGLLYEQYF.

There are a few counts of this clone. V gene TRBV7-3 combines with J gene TRBJ2-1, with D maybe TRBD2 (5 bases). The germline V and J ends were trimmed by 1 base and 2 bases, with 15 bases remaining between them. Germline assignment: CDR1 SGHTA and CDR2 FQGTGA. The CDR3 sequence is 17 residues long. CDR3 sequence (DNA): TGTGCCAGCAGCTTAATTAGTACGGGGATCCCCTACAATGAGCAGTTCTTC. Encoded protein: CASSLISTGIPYNEQFF.

Only a few counts were recorded for this clone. The chain couples TRBV5-4 to TRBJ2-3; 7 nucleotides line up with TRBD1. The CDR3 extends over 14 amino acids. With V trimmed by 3 bases and J by 3 bases, 4 bases remained unmatched. Germline CDR1 and CDR2: SGHNT and YYREEE (reference sequence). Written as DNA, the CDR3 is TGTGCCAGCAGCTCCAGACAGGGAACAGATACGCAGTATTTT. The encoded protein is CASSSRQGTDTQYF.

This clone came up once. The chain has TRBV6-5 and TRBJ1-2, with 8 bases fitting TRBD1. Losses at the gene ends were 2 bases for V and 2 bases for J; bases not matched to a gene: 4. The germline gives CDR1 MNHEY, CDR2 SVGAGI. CDR3 length equals 15 residues. The CDR3 nucleotides read TGTGCCAGCAGTTACAGAGGGACAGGCAACTATGGCTACACCTTC. Translation: CASSYRGTGNYGYTF.

The genes are TRBV27 and TRBJ2-3; D is unclear. The CDR3 length is 15 residues. Between the trimmed V and J ends, which lost 6 bases and 3 bases, there was a span of 16 bases. Germline CDR1 reads MNHEY; CDR2 reads SMNVEV (reference sequence). The CDR3 here is CASSRDNLPTDTQYF. In DNA form, the CDR3 reads TGTGCCAGCAGCCGCGATAACCTGCCGACAGATACGCAGTATTTT.

The V and J genes are TRBV10-3 and TRBJ1-1; unclear D gene. The CDR3 is 14 amino acids. Germline assignment: CDR1 ENHRY and CDR2 SYGVKD. V lost 2 bases to trimming and J lost 1 base, with 8 bases between them. CDR3 coding DNA: TGTGCCATCAGTGAGGGGTACGGGAACACTGAAGCTTTCTTT. Protein product: CAISEGYGNTEAFF.

V gene TRBV5-1 combines with J gene TRBJ1-5; D unclear. The CDR3 length is 14 residues. V lost 0 bases, J lost 4 bases, and 8 bases lay in between. Germline CDR1 SGHRS, CDR2 YFSETQ. CDR3 bases: TGCGCCAGCAGCTTGGAAGGCCTAAATCAGCCCCAGCATTTT. This sequence encodes CASSLEGLNQPQHF.

This chain uses TRBV7-6 with TRBJ2-1, with 9 positions matching TRBD2. J gave up 9 bases and V 2 bases, and 8 bases lay outside the gene matches. Germline loops: CDR1 SGHVS, CDR2 FNYEAQ. The CDR3 loop spans 15 amino acids. The CDR3 DNA is TGTGCCAGCAGCTTACAAAGCGGGGGGCCCCCTGAGCAGTTCTTC. Translating it yields CASSLQSGGPPEQFF.

The chain uses TRBV5-1 and TRBJ1-5; no reliable D call. The germline V and J ends were trimmed by 0 bases and 8 bases, with 9 bases remaining between them. Germline loops: CDR1 SGHRS, CDR2 YFSETQ. The CDR3 loop spans 13 amino acids. The CDR3 here is CASSLAGIEPQHF. CDR3 coding DNA: TGCGCCAGCAGCTTGGCGGGGATTGAGCCCCAGCATTTT.

In nucleotides, the CDR3 is TGCAGCGTTCAGGGACAGAGCTATGGCTACACCTTC. This encodes CSVQGQSYGYTF. This chain connects TRBV29-1 to TRBJ1-2, with 7 bases identical to TRBD1. CDR1 and CDR2 from the germline V gene are SQVTM and ANQGSEA. The V gene end was trimmed by 5 bases and the J gene end by 4 bases; junction bases not matched to a gene: 4. The CDR3 length is 12 residues.

V gene TRBV2 combines with J gene TRBJ2-3; 16 bases align to TRBD2. Looked up from germline, CDR1 is SNHLY and CDR2 is FYNNEI. This CDR3 region has 16 residues. The junction had 4 bases not matched to a gene; V was cut back by 6 bases and J by 4 bases. CDR3 protein: CASSPGTSGGADTQYF. In DNA form, the CDR3 reads TGTGCCAGCAGCCCCGGGACTAGCGGGGGGGCAGATACGCAGTATTTT.

A note on this clone: A junction end diverges from the germline sequence, so it may reflect a read error. The chain is built from TRBV5-6 and TRBJ2-5; TRBD1 matches 7 bases. CDR1 is SGHDT and CDR2 is YYEEEE in the germline V gene. This CDR3 contains 15 residues. CDR3 sequence: CASSLGTGLQGTQYF. The CDR3 DNA is TGTGCCAGCAGCTTGGGGACAGGCCTCCAAGGGACCCAGTACTTC.

This clone was picked up a small number of times. The V call is TRBV10-3, the J call TRBJ1-2, with no clear D. The germline V gene has CDR1 ENHRY and CDR2 SYGVKD. The V and J ends lost 8 bases and 7 bases respectively, with 20 bases between them. The CDR3 has 14 amino acids. The CDR3 is CAIGPSEGGAGYTF. Here the CDR3 DNA reads TGTGCCATCGGCCCGTCGGAGGGCGGTGCTGGCTACACCTTC.

The gene calls are TRBV2 and TRBJ1-5; no clear D. The V end lost 3 bases, the J end lost 4 bases, and 10 bases lay between the germline ends. The germline gives CDR1 SNHLY, CDR2 FYNNEI. The CDR3 has 14 residues. For the CDR3, the DNA is TGTGCCAGCAGTGATCAAGGAGGGAATCAGCCCCAGCATTTT. Translation: CASSDQGGNQPQHF. The full variable domain, in which reference TRBV2 and TRBJ1-5 provide the parts outside the CDR3, is EPEVTQTPSHQVTQMGQEVILRCVPISNHLYFYWYRQILGQKVEFLVSFYNNEISEKSEIFDDQFSVERPDGSNFTLKIRSTKLEDSAMYFCASSDQGGNQPQHFGDGTRLSIL.

This clone was recorded a few times. J is TRBJ1-1 and V is TRBV7-9, with 9 bases aligning to TRBD1. This CDR3 has 19 amino acids. Germline trimming cut 2 bases from V and 0 bases from J; bases unmatched to any gene: 13. CDR1 is SEHNR and CDR2 is FQNEAQ in the germline V gene (reference sequence). CDR3 in DNA: TGTGCCAGCAGCTTAAGGGACAGGGTTCCACAACCTGTGAACACTGAAGCTTTCTTT. Translated: CASSLRDRVPQPVNTEAFF. The complete variable domain, with remaining parts taken from reference TRBV7-9 and TRBJ1-1, reads DTGVSQNPRHKITKRGQNVTFRCDPISEHNRLYWYRQTLGQGPEFLTYFQNEAQLEKSRLLSDRFSAERPKGSFSTLEIQRTEQGDSAMYLCASSLRDRVPQPVNTEAFFGQGTRLTVV.

The V call is TRBV5-1, the J call TRBJ2-5; no firm D call. Trimming took off 0 bases at V and 5 bases at J, with 11 bases between the two ends. This CDR3 is built from 14 residues. Germline CDR1 is SGHRS and CDR2 is YFSETQ. The CDR3: CASSLERTEETQYF. CDR3 DNA sequence: TGCGCCAGCAGCTTGGAACGGACCGAGGAGACCCAGTACTTC. Combining the CDR3 with reference TRBV5-1 and TRBJ2-5 gives the whole variable domain KAGVTQTPRYLIKTRGQQVTLSCSPISGHRSVSWYQQTPGQGLQFLFEYFSETQRNKGNFPGRFSGRQFSNSRSEMNVSTLELGDSALYLCASSLERTEETQYFGPGTRLLVL.

The chain couples TRBV29-1 to TRBJ1-4; D uncertain. CDR1 SQVTM and CDR2 ANQGSEA come from the germline V gene. Trimming removed 3 bases from V and 4 bases from J, with 18 bases in between. The CDR3 extends over 16 amino acids. The CDR3 region is CSVDRVLEGNNEKLFF. CDR3 coding DNA: TGCAGCGTTGACCGAGTCCTAGAGGGTAATAATGAAAAACTGTTTTTT.

This clone was counted a few times. The chain carries TRBV11-2 and TRBJ1-1, with TRBD1 matching 8 bases. The CDR3 is 14 residues long. V dropped 1 base and J dropped 5; count of bases not matched to a gene: 3. CDR1 is SGHAT and CDR2 is FQNNGV in the germline V gene. The CDR3 here is CASSLGTGRTEAFF. CDR3 bases: TGTGCCAGCAGCTTAGGGACAGGGAGGACTGAAGCTTTCTTT.

The V gene is TRBV5-4, the J gene TRBJ2-2; D unresolved. The germline V and J ends were trimmed by 0 bases and 1 base, with 4 bases remaining between them. CDR3 length: 14 residues. Germline-derived CDR1 and CDR2 are SGHNT and YYREEE (reference sequence). Here the CDR3 reads CASSLDMNTGELFF. DNA for the CDR3: TGTGCCAGCAGCTTGGACATGAACACCGGGGAGCTGTTTTTT.

The chain employs TRBV7-9 and TRBJ1-1; D possibly corresponds to TRBD1 (5 bases). Deletions cut 5 bases from V and 4 bases from J, with 11 bases between. Looked up from germline, CDR1 is SEHNR and CDR2 is FQNEAQ (reference sequence). The CDR3 is 13 residues long. CDR3 sequence reads: CASSPQGGTEAFF. DNA of the CDR3: TGTGCCAGCAGCCCTCAGGGCGGCACTGAAGCTTTCTTT.